A selection of T cell receptor beta chains follows, all from one sample in a study of CD8 T cells in ankylosing spondylitis. TCRdb re-called the 5' RACE reads with MiXCR, one entry per CDR3 protein. The sample consists of roughly 400,000 distinct CDR3 sequences, 20% to 25% of them appearing once. The sample comprised blood, either unsorted or a sorted T cell fraction (not recorded which). The source is a male donor with ankylosing spondylitis. CDR3s leave out the opening cysteine and the closing phenylalanine or tryptophan. Expanded clones get a size class; other rows say once, few or many, or leave the size out.

j_call clone_size v_call cdr3_aa
TRBJ2-7 NA TRBV7-2 ASSLALSSYEQY
TRBJ2-4 few TRBV5-6 ASSPNAPKNIQY
TRBJ2-1 NA TRBV20-1 SAPPSSGRANEQF
TRBJ2-7 few TRBV6-2/TRBV6-3 ASKGQLYEQY
TRBJ2-1 NA TRBV20-1 SARTLHEQF
TRBJ2-7 few TRBV29-1 SVTRTSYEQY
TRBJ2-2 NA TRBV5-1 ASSFSGDGTGELF
TRBJ1-5 NA TRBV10-3 AISPASNQPQH
TRBJ2-2 few TRBV5-6 ASSLSGPFTGELF
TRBJ2-6 few TRBV9 ASSVAVSGANVLT
TRBJ2-1 few TRBV11-3 ASSSTGTSVNEQF
TRBJ1-5 NA TRBV12-3/TRBV12-4 ASSFAGSNQPQH
TRBJ2-3 few TRBV7-2 ASSRGQFTDTQY
TRBJ2-3 few TRBV5-4 ASSRTNGLGDTQY
TRBJ2-1 NA TRBV20-1 SAGGLAGGSEQF
TRBJ2-5 few TRBV13 ASSPQWGPEETQY
TRBJ1-1 few TRBV10-3 AICSGGTNTEAF
TRBJ1-2 NA TRBV7-2 ASSLNEQRGYT